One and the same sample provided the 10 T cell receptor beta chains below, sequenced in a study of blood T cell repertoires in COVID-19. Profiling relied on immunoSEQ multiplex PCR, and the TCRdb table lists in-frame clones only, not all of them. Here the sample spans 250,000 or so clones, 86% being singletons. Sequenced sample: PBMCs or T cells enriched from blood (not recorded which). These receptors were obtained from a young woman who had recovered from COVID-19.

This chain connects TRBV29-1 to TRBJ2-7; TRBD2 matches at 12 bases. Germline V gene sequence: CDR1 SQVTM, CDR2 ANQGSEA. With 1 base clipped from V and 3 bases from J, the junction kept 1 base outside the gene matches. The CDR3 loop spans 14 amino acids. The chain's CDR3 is CSVEGTSGDYEQYF. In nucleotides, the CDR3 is TGCAGCGTTGAAGGGACTAGCGGGGACTACGAGCAGTACTTC.

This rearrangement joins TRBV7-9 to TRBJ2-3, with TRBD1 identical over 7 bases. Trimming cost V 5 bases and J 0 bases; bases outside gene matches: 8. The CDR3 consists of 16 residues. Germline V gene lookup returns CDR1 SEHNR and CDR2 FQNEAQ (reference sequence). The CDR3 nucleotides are TGTGCCAGCAGCCCACTGACAGGGAAAAGCACAGATACGCAGTATTTT. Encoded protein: CASSPLTGKSTDTQYF.

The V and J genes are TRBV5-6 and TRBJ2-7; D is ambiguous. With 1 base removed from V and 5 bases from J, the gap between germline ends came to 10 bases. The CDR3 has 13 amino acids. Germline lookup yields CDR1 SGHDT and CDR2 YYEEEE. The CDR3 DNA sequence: TGTGCCAGCAGCTTGAATTCTGTCGACGAGCAGTACTTC. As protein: CASSLNSVDEQYF.

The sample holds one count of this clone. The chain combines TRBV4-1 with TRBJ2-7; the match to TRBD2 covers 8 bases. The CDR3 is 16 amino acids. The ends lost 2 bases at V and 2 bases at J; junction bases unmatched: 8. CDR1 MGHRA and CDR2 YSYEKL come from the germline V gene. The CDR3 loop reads CASSQLFTSGTYEQYF. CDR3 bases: TGCGCCAGCAGCCAATTATTTACTAGCGGAACCTACGAGCAGTACTTC.

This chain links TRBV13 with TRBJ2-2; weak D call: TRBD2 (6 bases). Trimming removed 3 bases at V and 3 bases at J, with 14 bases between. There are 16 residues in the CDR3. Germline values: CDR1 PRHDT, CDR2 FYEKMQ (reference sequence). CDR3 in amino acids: CASSLGRERYTGELFF. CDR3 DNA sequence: TGTGCCAGCAGCTTGGGTCGGGAGAGGTACACCGGGGAGCTGTTTTTT.

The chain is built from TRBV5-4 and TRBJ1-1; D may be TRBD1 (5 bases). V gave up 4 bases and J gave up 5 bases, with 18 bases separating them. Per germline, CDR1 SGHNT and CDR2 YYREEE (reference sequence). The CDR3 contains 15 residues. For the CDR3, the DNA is TGTGCCAGCAGCCCCCTACAGGTGCCCCGGACTGAAGCTTTCTTT. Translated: CASSPLQVPRTEAFF.

The CDR3: CAWSVSLRTGGKKKLFF. In DNA, the CDR3 is TGTGCCTGGAGTGTATCCCTGAGGACCGGGGGTAAGAAAAAACTGTTTTTT. This chain uses TRBV30 with TRBJ1-4; TRBD1 might be the D (5 bases). The CDR3 extends over 17 amino acids. The germline V gene encodes CDR1 GTSNPN and CDR2 SVGIG (reference sequence). V gave up 0 bases and J gave up 9 bases, with 23 bases separating them.

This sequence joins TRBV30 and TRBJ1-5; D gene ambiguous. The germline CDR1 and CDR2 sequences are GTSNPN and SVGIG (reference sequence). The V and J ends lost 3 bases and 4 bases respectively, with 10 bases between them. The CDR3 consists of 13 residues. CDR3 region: CAWSATGNQPQHF. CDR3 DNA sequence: TGTGCCTGGAGCGCAACGGGGAATCAGCCCCAGCATTTT.

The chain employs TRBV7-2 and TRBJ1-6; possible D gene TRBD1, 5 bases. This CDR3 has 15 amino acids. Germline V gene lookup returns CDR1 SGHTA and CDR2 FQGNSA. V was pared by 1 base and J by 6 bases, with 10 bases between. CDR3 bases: TGTGCCAGCAGCTTAGATGGGGGGTTTAATTCACCCCTCCACTTT. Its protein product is CASSLDGGFNSPLHF.

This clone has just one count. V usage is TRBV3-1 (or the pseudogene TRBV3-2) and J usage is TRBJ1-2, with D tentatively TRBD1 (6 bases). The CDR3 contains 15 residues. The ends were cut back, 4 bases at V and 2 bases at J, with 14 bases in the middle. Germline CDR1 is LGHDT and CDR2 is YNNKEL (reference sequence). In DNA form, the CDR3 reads TGTGCCAGCAGCCCTCAATTTACAGGGAACTATGGCTACACCTTC. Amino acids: CASSPQFTGNYGYTF.